This T cell receptor beta chain was profiled in a study of blood T cell repertoires in COVID-19. Study as a whole: COVID-19 samples from acute and convalescent phases originated in the United States, Italy and Spain. Nucleic acid was either cDNA or gDNA, and it came from T cells, B-cell-depleted T cells, or PBMCs.

This CDR3 comprises 15 residues. V was shortened by 3 bases and J by 2 bases, with 11 bases between the two germline ends. Looked up from germline, CDR1 is SGHAT and CDR2 is FQNNGV. This clone was seen a handful of times. In the original processing: Researchers report that nucleated cell counts were estimated from reference gene primer amplification. The method was immunoSEQ multiplex PCR; TCRdb's version includes in-frame clones alone and lacks a portion of them. V and J calls and clone size come straight from that table; D and trimming were deduced from the DNA. The sample comprises about 260,000 clones, approximately 86% of which are singletons, and 2.2% rests with the top ten.

Sequencing input: peripheral blood. This chain joins TRBV11-2 and TRBJ1-3; D perhaps matches TRBD1 (5 bases). This clonotype was sampled from a woman aged 45-65 years who had recovered from COVID-19. The CDR3, as DNA: TGTGCCAGCAGCTTCGTTAAGGGGCCTGGAAACACCATATATTTT. Its translation is CASSFVKGPGNTIYF.